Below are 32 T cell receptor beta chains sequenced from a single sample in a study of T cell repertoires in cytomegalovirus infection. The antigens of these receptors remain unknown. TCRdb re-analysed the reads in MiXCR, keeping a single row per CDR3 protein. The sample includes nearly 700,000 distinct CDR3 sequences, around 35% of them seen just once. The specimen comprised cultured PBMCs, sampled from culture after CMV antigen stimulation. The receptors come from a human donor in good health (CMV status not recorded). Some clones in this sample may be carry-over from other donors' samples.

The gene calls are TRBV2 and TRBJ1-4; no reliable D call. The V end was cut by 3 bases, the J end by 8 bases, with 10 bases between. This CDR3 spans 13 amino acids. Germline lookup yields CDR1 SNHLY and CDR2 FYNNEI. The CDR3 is CASSEEVEEKLFF. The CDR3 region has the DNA TGTGCCAGCAGTGAGGAGGTAGAGGAAAAACTGTTTTTT.

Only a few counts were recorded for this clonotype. DNA for the CDR3: TGTGCCAGTAGTCCCGGGAAATCGGAGGGTACCTACGAGCAGTACTTC. Translated: CASSPGKSEGTYEQYF. The genes are TRBV19 and TRBJ2-7; tentative D call: TRBD2 (6 bases). This CDR3 is 16 amino acids long. Germline V lookup: CDR1 LNHDA, CDR2 SQIVND (reference sequence). The V gene lost 5 bases and the J gene lost 2 bases, with 19 bases spanning the gap.

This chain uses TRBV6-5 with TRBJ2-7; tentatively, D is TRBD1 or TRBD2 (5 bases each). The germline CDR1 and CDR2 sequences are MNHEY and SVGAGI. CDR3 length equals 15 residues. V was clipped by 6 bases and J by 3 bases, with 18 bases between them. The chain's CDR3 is CASRKRGEHHYEQYF. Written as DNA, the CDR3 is TGTGCCAGCAGAAAGAGGGGTGAACACCACTACGAGCAGTACTTC.

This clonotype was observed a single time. CDR3 bases: TGCGCCAGCAGCCACCGGGTCGGAAACTATGGCTACACCTTC. This codes for CASSHRVGNYGYTF. The chain has TRBV4-1 and TRBJ1-2; D is unresolved. CDR3 length: 14 amino acids. The germline V gene encodes CDR1 MGHRA and CDR2 YSYEKL. V was clipped by 3 bases and J by 2 bases, with 10 bases between them.

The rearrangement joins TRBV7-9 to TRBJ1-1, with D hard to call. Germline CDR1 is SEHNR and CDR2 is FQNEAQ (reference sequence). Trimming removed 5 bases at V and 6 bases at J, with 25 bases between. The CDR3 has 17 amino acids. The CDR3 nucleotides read TGTGCCAGCAGCATTATACCCAGGAGCCCCACTCCTCCTGAAGCTTTCTTT. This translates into CASSIIPRSPTPPEAFF.

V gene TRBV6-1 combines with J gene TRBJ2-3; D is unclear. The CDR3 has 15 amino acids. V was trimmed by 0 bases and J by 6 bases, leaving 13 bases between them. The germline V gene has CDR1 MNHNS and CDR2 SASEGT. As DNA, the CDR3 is TGTGCCAGCAGTGAAGCGCGGTGGACCTTGGATACGCAGTATTTT. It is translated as CASSEARWTLDTQYF.

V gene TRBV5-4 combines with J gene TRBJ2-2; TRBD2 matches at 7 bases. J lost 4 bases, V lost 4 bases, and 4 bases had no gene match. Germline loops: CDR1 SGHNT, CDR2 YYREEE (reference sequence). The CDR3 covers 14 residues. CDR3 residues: CASSPSGATGELFF. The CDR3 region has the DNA TGTGCCAGCAGCCCAAGCGGGGCCACCGGGGAGCTGTTTTTT. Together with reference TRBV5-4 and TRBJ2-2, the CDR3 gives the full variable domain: ETGVTQSPTHLIKTRGQQVTLRCSSQSGHNTVSWYQQALGQGPQFIFQYYREEENGRGNFPPRFSGLQFPNYSSELNVNALELDDSALYLCASSPSGATGELFFGEGSRLTVL.

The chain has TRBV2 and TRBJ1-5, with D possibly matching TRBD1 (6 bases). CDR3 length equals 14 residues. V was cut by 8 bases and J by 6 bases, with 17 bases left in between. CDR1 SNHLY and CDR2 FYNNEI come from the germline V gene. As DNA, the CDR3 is TGTGCCAGCGGTTCTACAGGGAACGGTCAGCCCCAGCATTTT. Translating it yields CASGSTGNGQPQHF. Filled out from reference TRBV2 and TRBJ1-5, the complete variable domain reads EPEVTQTPSHQVTQMGQEVILRCVPISNHLYFYWYRQILGQKVEFLVSFYNNEISEKSEIFDDQFSVERPDGSNFTLKIRSTKLEDSAMYFCASGSTGNGQPQHFGDGTRLSIL.

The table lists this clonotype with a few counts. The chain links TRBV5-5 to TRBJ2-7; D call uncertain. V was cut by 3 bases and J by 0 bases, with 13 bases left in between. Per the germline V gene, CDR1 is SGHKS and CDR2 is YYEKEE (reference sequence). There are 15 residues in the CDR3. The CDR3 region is CASSSGPSPSYEQYF. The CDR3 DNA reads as TGTGCCAGCAGCTCAGGCCCTTCTCCCTCCTACGAGCAGTACTTC.

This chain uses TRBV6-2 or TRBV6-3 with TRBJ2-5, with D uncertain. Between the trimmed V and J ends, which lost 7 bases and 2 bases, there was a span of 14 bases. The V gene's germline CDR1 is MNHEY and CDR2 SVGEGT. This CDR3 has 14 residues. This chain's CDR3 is CASTLSSGQETQYF. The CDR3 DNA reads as TGTGCCAGCACACTCTCATCCGGGCAAGAGACCCAGTACTTC.

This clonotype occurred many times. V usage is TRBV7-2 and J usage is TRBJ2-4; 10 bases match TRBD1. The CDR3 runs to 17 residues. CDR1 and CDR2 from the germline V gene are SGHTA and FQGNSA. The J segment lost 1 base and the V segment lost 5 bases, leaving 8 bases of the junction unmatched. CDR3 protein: CASSRSGTGVAKNIQYF. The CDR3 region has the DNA TGTGCCAGCAGCAGATCCGGGACAGGGGTTGCCAAAAACATTCAGTACTTC.

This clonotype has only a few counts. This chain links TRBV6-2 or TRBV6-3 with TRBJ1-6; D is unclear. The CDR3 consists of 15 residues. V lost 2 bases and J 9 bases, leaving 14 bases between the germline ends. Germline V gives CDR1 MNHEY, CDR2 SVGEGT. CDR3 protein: CASSYRGGVISPLHF. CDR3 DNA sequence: TGTGCCAGCAGTTACCGCGGTGGGGTAATTTCACCCCTCCACTTT.

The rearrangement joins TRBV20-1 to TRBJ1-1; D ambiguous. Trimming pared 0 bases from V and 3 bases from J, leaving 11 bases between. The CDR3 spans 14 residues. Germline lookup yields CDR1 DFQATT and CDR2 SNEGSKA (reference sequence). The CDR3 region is CSARDLRADTEAFF. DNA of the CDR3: TGCAGTGCTAGAGATCTCCGGGCGGACACTGAAGCTTTCTTT.

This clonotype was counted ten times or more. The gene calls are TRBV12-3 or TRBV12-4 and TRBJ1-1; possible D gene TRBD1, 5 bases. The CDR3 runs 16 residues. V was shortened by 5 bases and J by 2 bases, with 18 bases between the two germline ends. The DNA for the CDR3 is TGTGCCAGCAGTCCCCACCAGGGCGAAATAAACACTGAAGCTTTCTTT. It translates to CASSPHQGEINTEAFF.

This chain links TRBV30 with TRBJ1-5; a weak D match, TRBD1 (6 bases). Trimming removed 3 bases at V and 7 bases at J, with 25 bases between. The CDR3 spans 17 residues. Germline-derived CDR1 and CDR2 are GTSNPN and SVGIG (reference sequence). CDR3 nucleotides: TGTGCCTGGAGCCCTAACCCGCTGCAGGGGCTTAGGCAGCCCCAGCATTTT. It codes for CAWSPNPLQGLRQPQHF. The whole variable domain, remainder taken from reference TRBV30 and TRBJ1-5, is SQTIHQWPATLVQPVGSPLSLECTVEGTSNPNLYWYRQAAGRGLQLLFYSVGIGQISSEVPQNLSASRPQDRQFILSSKKLLLSDSGFYLCAWSPNPLQGLRQPQHFGDGTRLSIL.

The CDR3 DNA is TGTGCCAGCACCCGTTCGGGGGAAGCCTACGAGCAGTACTTC. As protein: CASTRSGEAYEQYF. The chain couples TRBV6-2 or TRBV6-3 to TRBJ2-7; possible D gene TRBD2, 6 bases. With 7 bases removed from V and 2 bases from J, the gap between germline ends came to 15 bases. From germline, CDR1 is MNHEY and CDR2 SVGEGT. This CDR3 region has 14 residues.

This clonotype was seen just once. The CDR3 loop is CASSIGAQSQPQHF. CDR3 in DNA: TGTGCCAGTAGTATAGGAGCACAGAGTCAGCCCCAGCATTTT. This chain joins TRBV19 and TRBJ1-5; D uncertain. Germline V gene lookup returns CDR1 LNHDA and CDR2 SQIVND (reference sequence). This CDR3 has 14 amino acids. V lost 1 base, J lost 6 bases, and 10 bases lay in between.

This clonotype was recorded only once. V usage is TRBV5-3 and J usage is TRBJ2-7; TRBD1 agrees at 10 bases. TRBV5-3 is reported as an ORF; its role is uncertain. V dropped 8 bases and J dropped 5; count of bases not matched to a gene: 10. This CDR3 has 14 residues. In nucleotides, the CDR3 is TGTGCCAGCGGCTCCCGGGACAGGGGCAACGAGCAGTACTTC. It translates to CASGSRDRGNEQYF.

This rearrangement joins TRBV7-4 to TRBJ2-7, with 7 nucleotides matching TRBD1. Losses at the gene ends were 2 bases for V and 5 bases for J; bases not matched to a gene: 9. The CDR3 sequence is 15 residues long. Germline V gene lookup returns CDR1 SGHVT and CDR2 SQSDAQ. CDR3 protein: CASSLQGQKVDEQYF. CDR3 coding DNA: TGTGCCAGCAGCTTACAGGGACAGAAGGTTGACGAGCAGTACTTC. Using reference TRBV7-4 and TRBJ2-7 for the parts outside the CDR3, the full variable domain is GAGVSQSPRYKVAKRGRDVALRCDSISGHVTLYWYRQTLGQGSEVLTYSQSDAQRDKSGRPSGRFSAERPERSVSTLKIQRTEQGDSAVYLCASSLQGQKVDEQYFGPGTRLTVT.

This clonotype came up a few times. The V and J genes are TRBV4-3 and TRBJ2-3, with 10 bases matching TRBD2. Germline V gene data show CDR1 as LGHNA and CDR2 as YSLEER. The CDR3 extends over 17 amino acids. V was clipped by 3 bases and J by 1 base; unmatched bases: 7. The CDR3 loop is CASSQTPSGRGTDTQYF. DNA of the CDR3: TGCGCCAGCAGCCAGACTCCTAGCGGGAGAGGCACAGATACGCAGTATTTT.

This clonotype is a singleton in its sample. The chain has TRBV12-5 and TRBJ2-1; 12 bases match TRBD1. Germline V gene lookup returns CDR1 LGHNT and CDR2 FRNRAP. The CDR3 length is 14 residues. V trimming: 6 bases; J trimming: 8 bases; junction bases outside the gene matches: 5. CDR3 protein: CASGKGQGADEQFF. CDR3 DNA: TGTGCTAGTGGCAAGGGACAGGGGGCCGATGAGCAGTTCTTC.

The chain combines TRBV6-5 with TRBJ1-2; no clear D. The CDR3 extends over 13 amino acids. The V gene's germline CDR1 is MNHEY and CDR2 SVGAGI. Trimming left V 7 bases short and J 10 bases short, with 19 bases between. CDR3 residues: CASTRGAPRDYTF. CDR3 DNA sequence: TGTGCCAGCACCCGCGGCGCGCCACGGGACTACACCTTC.

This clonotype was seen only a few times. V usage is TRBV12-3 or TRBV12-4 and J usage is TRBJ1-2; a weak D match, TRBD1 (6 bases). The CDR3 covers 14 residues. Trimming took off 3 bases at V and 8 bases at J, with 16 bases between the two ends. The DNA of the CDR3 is TGTGCCAGCAGTTTGCAACAGGGCGATTTGGGCTACACCTTC. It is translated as CASSLQQGDLGYTF.

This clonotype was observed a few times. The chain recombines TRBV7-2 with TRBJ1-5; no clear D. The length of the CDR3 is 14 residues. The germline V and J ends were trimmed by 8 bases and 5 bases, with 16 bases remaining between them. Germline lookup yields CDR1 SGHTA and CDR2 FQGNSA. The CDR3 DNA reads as TGTGCCAGCTCTTACTCGGGTGGTCATCAGCCCCAGCATTTT. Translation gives CASSYSGGHQPQHF.

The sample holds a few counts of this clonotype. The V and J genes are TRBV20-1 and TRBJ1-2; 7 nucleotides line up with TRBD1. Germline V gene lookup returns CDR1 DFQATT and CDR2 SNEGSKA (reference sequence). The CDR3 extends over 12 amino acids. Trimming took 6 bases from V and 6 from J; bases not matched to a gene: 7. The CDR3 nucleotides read TGCAGTGCAAGACAGGGTCATGATGGCTACACCTTC. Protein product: CSARQGHDGYTF.

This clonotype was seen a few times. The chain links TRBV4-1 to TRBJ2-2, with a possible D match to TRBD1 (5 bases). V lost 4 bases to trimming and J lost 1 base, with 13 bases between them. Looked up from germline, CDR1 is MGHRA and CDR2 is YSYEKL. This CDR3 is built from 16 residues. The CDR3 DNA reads TGCGCCAGCAGCCCTAGGACCAGGGAGAACACCGGGGAGCTGTTTTTT. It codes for CASSPRTRENTGELFF.

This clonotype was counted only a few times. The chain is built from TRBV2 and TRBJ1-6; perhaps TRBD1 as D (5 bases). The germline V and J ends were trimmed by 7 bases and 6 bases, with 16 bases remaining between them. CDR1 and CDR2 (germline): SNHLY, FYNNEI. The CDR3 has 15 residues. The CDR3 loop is CASTFFQGSNSPLHF. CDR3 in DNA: TGTGCCAGCACCTTCTTCCAGGGTAGTAATTCACCCCTCCACTTT.

The CDR3 here is CASSQELAGVNNEQFF. The CDR3 bases are TGCGCCAGCAGCCAGGAACTAGCGGGAGTGAACAATGAGCAGTTCTTC. The chain uses TRBV4-3 and TRBJ2-1; 11 bases are shared with TRBD2. CDR1 and CDR2 (germline): LGHNA, YSLEER. This CDR3 has 16 amino acids. Losses at the gene ends were 3 bases for V and 5 bases for J; bases not matched to a gene: 6.

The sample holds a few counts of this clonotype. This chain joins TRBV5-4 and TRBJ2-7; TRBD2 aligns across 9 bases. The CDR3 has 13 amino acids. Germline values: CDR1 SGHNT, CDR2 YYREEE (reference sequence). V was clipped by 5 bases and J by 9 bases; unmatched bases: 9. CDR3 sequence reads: CASSYGLASRQYF. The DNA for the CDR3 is TGTGCCAGCAGTTACGGACTAGCGTCGCGGCAGTACTTC.

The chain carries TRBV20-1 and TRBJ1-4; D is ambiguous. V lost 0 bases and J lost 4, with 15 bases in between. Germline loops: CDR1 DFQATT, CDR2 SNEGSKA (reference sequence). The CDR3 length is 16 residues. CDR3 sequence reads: CSARDRKGTLNEKLFF. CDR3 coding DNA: TGCAGTGCTAGAGATCGTAAGGGCACCCTTAATGAAAAACTGTTTTTT.

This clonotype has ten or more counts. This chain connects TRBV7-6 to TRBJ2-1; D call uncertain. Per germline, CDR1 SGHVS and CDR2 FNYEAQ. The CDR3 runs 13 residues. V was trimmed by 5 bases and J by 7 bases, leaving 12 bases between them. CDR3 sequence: CASSPRSRNEQFF. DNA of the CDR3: TGTGCCAGCAGCCCCAGGTCTAGGAATGAGCAGTTCTTC.

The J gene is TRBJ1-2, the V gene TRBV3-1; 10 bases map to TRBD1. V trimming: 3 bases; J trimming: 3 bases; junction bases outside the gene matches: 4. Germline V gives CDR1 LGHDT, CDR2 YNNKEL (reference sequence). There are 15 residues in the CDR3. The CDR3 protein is CASSQTGGRYYGYTF. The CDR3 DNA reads TGTGCCAGCAGCCAGACAGGGGGCCGGTACTATGGCTACACCTTC.